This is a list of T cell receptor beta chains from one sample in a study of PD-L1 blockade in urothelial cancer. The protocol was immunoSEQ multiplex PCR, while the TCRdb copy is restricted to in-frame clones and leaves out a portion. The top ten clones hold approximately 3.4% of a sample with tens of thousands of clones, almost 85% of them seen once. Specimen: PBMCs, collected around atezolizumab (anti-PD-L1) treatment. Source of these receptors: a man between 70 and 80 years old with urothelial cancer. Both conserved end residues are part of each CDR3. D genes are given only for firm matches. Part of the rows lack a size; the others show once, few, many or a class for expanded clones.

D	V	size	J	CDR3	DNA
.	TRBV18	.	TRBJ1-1	CASSPRWGGNTEAFF	TGTGCCAGCTCACCACGGTGGGGGGGAAACACTGAAGCTTTCTTT
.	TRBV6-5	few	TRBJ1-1	CASSGLGGGGTEAFF	TGTGCCAGCAGTGGCCTCGGCGGGGGAGGAACTGAAGCTTTCTTT
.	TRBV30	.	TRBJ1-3	CAYGQSGNTIYF	TGTGCCTATGGACAGTCTGGAAACACCATATATTTT
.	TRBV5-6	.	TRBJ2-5	CASSGGLQETQYF	TGTGCCAGCAGCGGGGGACTCCAAGAGACCCAGTACTTC
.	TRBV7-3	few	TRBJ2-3	CASSLTSHPGADTQYF	TGTGCCAGCAGCTTGACTTCGCACCCTGGAGCAGATACGCAGTATTTT
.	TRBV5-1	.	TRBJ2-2	CASSLTGVGFPGELFF	TGCGCCAGCAGCTTGACCGGGGTTGGGTTTCCCGGGGAGCTGTTTTTT
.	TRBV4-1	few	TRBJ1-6	CASSQDRGRASASPLHF	TGCGCCAGCAGCCAAGATCGAGGCAGGGCTTCGGCTTCACCCCTCCACTTT
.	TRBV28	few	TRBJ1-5	CASRRKTGPRRDSNQPQHF	TGTGCCAGCAGGCGGAAGACAGGTCCGCGCAGAGATAGCAATCAGCCCCAGCATTTT
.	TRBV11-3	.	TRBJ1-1	CASSVQTGTEAFF	TGTGCCAGCAGCGTTCAGACTGGGACTGAAGCTTTCTTT
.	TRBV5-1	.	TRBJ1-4	CASSPGTRGINEKLFF	TGCGCCAGCAGCCCTGGGACAAGGGGGATTAATGAAAAACTGTTTTTT
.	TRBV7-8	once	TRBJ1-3	CASSPQGWGGNTIYF	TGTGCCAGCAGCCCCCAGGGATGGGGTGGAAACACCATATATTTT
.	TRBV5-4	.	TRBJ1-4	CASSLFNSKNEKLFF	TGTGCCAGCAGCTTGTTTAACAGCAAAAATGAAAAACTGTTTTTT
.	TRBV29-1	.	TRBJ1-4	CSVDPGINEKLFF	TGCAGCGTTGATCCCGGGATTAATGAAAAACTGTTTTTT
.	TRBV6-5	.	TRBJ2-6	CASSSASSSGANVLTF	TGTGCCAGCAGTTCTGCTAGTAGCTCTGGGGCCAACGTCCTGACTTTC
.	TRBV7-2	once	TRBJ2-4	CASSLAQGGKNIQYF	TGTGCCAGCAGCCTAGCGCAGGGTGGGAAGAACATTCAGTACTTC
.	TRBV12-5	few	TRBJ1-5	CASGLGLSSNQPQHF	TGTGCTAGTGGTTTGGGGTTGAGTAGCAATCAGCCCCAGCATTTT
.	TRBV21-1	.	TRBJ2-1	CASSKGQGIMNEQFF	TGTGCCAGCAGCAAGGGACAGGGAATCATGAATGAGCAGTTCTTC
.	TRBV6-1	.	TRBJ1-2	CATLRGADGYTF	TGTGCCACCCTCCGGGGGGCGGATGGCTACACCTTC
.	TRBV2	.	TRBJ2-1	CASKGDGNEQFF	TGTGCCAGCAAGGGGGATGGGAATGAGCAGTTCTTC
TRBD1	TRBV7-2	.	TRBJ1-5	CASSASRTGVIQPQHF	TGTGCCAGCAGCGCCAGCCGGACAGGGGTTATTCAGCCCCAGCATTTT
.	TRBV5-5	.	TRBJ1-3	CASSLDGTGNTIYF	TGTGCCAGCAGCTTGGACGGGACTGGAAACACCATATATTTT
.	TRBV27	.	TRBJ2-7	CASSLLMLGRAYEQYF	TGTGCCAGCAGTTTATTGATGCTCGGCAGGGCTTACGAGCAGTACTTC
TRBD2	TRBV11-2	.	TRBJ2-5	CASSLVGQRGPQETQYF	TGTGCCAGCAGCTTAGTGGGCCAGCGGGGCCCCCAAGAGACCCAGTACTTC
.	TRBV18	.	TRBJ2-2	CASSPPSVTGELFF	TGTGCCAGCTCACCACCCTCAGTCACCGGGGAGCTGTTTTTT
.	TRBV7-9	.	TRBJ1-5	CASQGNSNQPQHF	TGTGCCAGCCAGGGAAATAGCAATCAGCCCCAGCATTTT
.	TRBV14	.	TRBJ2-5	CASSQTRQGGTQYF	TGTGCCAGCAGCCAAACTCGGCAGGGAGGGACCCAGTACTTC
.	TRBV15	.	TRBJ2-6	CATSSGQLSGANVLTF	TGTGCCACCAGCTCGGGACAACTTTCTGGGGCCAACGTCCTGACTTTC
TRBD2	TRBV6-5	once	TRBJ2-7	CASSYSGSYSYEQYF	TGTGCCAGCAGTTACAGCGGGAGCTACTCCTACGAGCAGTACTTC
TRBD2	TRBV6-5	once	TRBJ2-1	CASRPGLAGGEQFF	TGTGCCAGCAGACCAGGACTAGCGGGAGGTGAGCAGTTCTTC
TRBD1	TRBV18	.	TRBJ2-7	CASSQGAQDEQYF	TGTGCCAGCTCACAGGGGGCGCAGGACGAGCAGTACTTC
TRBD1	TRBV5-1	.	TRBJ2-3	CASSYGTGSTDTQYF	TGCGCCAGCAGCTATGGGACAGGGAGCACAGATACGCAGTATTTT
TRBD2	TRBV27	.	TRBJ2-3	CASKGLAGTDTQYF	TGTGCCAGCAAGGGACTAGCGGGGACAGATACGCAGTATTTT
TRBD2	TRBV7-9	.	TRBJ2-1	CASSLVGVLAGRPYNEQFF	TGTGCCAGCAGCTTAGTAGGCGTTCTAGCGGGGCGACCCTACAATGAGCAGTTCTTC
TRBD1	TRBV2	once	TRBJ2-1	CASSELGQGAFNEQFF	TGTGCCAGCAGTGAATTGGGACAGGGGGCTTTCAATGAGCAGTTCTTC
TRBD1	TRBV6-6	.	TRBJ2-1	CASSYRDRYNEQFF	TGTGCCAGCAGTTACAGGGACAGATACAATGAGCAGTTCTTC
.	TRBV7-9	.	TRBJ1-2	CASSLGTTDYGYTF	TGTGCCAGCAGCTTAGGTACAACCGACTATGGCTACACCTTC
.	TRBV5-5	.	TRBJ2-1	CASSLSFHNEQFF	TGTGCCAGCAGCTTGAGCTTCCACAATGAGCAGTTCTTC
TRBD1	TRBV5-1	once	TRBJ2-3	CASYADQGARLGDTQYF	TGCGCCAGCTACGCAGACCAGGGGGCGCGTCTGGGAGATACGCAGTATTTT
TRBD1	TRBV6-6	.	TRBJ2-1	CATNPGQGPYNEQFF	TGTGCCACCAACCCGGGACAGGGGCCCTACAATGAGCAGTTCTTC
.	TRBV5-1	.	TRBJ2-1	CASSLNPSLENEQFF	TGCGCCAGCAGCTTGAACCCCTCCCTGGAGAATGAGCAGTTCTTC
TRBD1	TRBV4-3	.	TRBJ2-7	CASSQEAGTGYYEQYF	TGCGCCAGCAGCCAAGAAGCCGGGACAGGTTACTACGAGCAGTACTTC
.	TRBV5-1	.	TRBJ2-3	CASSESNTDTQYF	TGCGCCAGCAGCGAGTCAAACACAGATACGCAGTATTTT
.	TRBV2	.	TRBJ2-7	CASRRQSFEQYF	TGTGCCAGCAGGCGACAGTCCTTCGAGCAGTACTTC
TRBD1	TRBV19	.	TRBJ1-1	CASSIVGTVNTEAFF	TGTGCCAGTAGTATAGTCGGGACAGTGAACACTGAAGCTTTCTTT